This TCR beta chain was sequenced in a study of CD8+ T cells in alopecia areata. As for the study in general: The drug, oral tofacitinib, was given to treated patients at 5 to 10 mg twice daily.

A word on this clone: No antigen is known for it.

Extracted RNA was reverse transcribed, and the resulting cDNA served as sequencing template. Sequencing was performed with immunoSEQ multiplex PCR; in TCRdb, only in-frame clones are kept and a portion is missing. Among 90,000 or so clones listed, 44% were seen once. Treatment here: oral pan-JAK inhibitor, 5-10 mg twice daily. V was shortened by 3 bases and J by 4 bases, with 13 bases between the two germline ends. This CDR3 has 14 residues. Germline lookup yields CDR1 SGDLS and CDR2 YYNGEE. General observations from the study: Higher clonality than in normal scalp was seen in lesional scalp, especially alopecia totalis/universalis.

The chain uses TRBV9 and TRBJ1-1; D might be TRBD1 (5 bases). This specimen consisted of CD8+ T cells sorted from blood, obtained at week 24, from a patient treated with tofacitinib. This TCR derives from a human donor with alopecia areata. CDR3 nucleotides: TGTGCCAGCAGCGACGGAGGGGCAGGCACTGAAGCTTTCTTT. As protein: CASSDGGAGTEAFF.